This T cell receptor (beta chain) was sequenced in a study of blood T cells in healthy people across ages. It was with a sample-barcoded 5' primer and a J-beta primer mix that a second PCR of roughly 6 to 12 cycles was run. TCRdb reanalysed the 5' RACE reads using MiXCR and keeps one entry per CDR3 protein. Counted here are fewer than 600,000 distinct CDR3 sequences, about 27% occurring once; the ten biggest clones make up under 4.5%. This CDR3 is built from 14 residues. V shed 4 bases, J shed 3 bases, and the junction held 6 bases outside the gene matches. In germline, CDR1 is SGHRS, CDR2 YFSETQ. Total RNA, at least 5 micrograms per sample, came from PBMCs. The sample also formed part of further work on T cells of mothers and their children.

The rearrangement uses TRBV5-1 and TRBJ1-1, with TRBD1 matching over 7 bases. The material sequenced was blood. This receptor was obtained from a boy between 2 and 10 years old in good health. CDR3 coding DNA: TGCGCCAGCAGCGTAACAGGGGAAGACACTGAAGCTTTCTTT. Its translation is CASSVTGEDTEAFF. Supplemented by reference TRBV5-1 and TRBJ1-1, the full variable domain reads KAGVTQTPRYLIKTRGQQVTLSCSPISGHRSVSWYQQTPGQGLQFLFEYFSETQRNKGNFPGRFSGRQFSNSRSEMNVSTLELGDSALYLCASSVTGEDTEAFFGQGTRLTVV.